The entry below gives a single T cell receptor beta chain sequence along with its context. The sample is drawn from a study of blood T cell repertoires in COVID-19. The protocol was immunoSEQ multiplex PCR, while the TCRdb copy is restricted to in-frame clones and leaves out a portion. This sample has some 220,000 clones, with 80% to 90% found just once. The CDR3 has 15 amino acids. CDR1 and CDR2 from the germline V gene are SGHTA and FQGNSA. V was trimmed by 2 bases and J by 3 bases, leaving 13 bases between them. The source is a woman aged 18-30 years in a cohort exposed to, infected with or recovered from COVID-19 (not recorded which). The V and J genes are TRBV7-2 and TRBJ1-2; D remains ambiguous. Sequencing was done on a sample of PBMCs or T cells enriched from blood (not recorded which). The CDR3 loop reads CASSLKGQEDYGYTF. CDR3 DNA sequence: TGTGCCAGCAGCTTAAAGGGCCAGGAGGACTATGGCTACACCTTC.